This TCR beta chain stems from a study of T cell repertoires in cytomegalovirus infection. About the research overall: The public TCR beta signatures pointed to both CMV infection and matching HLA type.

Germline CDR1 SGHNT, CDR2 YYREEE (reference sequence). Trimming cost V 5 bases and J 2 bases, with 18 bases left between them. The CDR3 runs 16 residues. TCRdb redid the calling of the reads with MiXCR, one entry per CDR3 protein. The sample lists about 300,000 distinct CDR3 sequences; about a tenth were seen once. The chain links TRBV5-4 to TRBJ2-3, with D tentatively TRBD2 (5 bases). The sequence derives from a human donor in good health (CMV status not recorded). Some clones in this sample may be carry-over from other donors' samples. Sequencing input: PBMCs. The CDR3 DNA is TGTGCCAGCAGGAACGGGGAGCTAGCCACCACAGATACGCAGTATTTT. Encoded protein: CASRNGELATTDTQYF.